The TCR beta chain described here comes from a study of cytomegalovirus exposure and HLA in healthy donors. The study ran its PCR with 60 Vbeta and 13 Jbeta primers. Clones were sequenced by immunoSEQ multiplex PCR, and TCRdb holds only the in-frame ones, with some missing. This table holds under 200,000 clones, under 80% found once. Germline assignment: CDR1 SGHTA and CDR2 FQGNSA. Trimming removed 0 bases from V and 2 bases from J; junction bases left unmatched: 4. The CDR3 is 17 amino acids. V gene TRBV7-2 combines with J gene TRBJ2-3; 11 nucleotides match TRBD2. Source material: PBMCs. The TCR was taken from a female donor in good health and CMV-seronegative. CDR3: CASSLAGTSGNTDTQYF. The CDR3 bases are TGTGCCAGCAGCTTAGCAGGGACTAGCGGCAACACAGATACGCAGTATTTT.